This record covers a single T cell receptor beta chain. Antigen unknown. The sample is drawn from a study of T cell repertoires in cytomegalovirus infection. Study-wide results and caveats: The ex vivo response showed dominance by HLA-C-restricted CMV-specific TCR beta clonotypes.

V was pared by 4 bases and J by 5 bases, with 8 bases of the junction left unmatched. The CDR3 runs to 15 residues. Germline assignment: CDR1 KGHDR and CDR2 SFDVKD. One entry per CDR3 protein results from TCRdb running MiXCR on the reads. The data contain about 830,000 distinct CDR3 sequences, over 25% of them singletons. The sequence derives from a human donor in good health (CMV status not recorded). Some clones in this sample may be carry-over from other donors' samples. The sequences come from cultured CD8+ T cells from PBMCs, collected from culture after CMV antigen stimulation. The rearrangement uses TRBV24-1 and TRBJ2-5; 8 bases map to TRBD1. CDR3 bases: TGTGCCACCAGTGACCTCGACAGGGGAGAGGAGACCCAGTACTTC. This gives the protein CATSDLDRGEETQYF.